This T cell receptor (beta chain) was profiled in a study of T-cell memory formation after mild COVID-19. V gave up 1 base and J gave up 4 bases, with 8 bases separating them. The CDR3 extends over 14 amino acids. Germline values: CDR1 LGHNT, CDR2 FRNRAP. TCRdb re-called the 5' RACE reads with MiXCR, one entry per CDR3 protein. The sample carries 400,000 to 500,000 distinct CDR3 sequences, approximately 18% recorded once. This chain links TRBV12-5 with TRBJ1-5; D call uncertain. Sequencing was carried out using PBMCs or a T cell subset sorted from them (not recorded which). This TCR came from a man aged 18-30 years who had mild COVID-19 (a few samples of this study predate the infection). Cell type and time point are not known. The CDR3 spells CASGLGQSNQPQHF. The CDR3 DNA reads as TGTGCTAGTGGTTTGGGGCAGTCTAATCAGCCCCAGCATTTT.